These 20 T cell receptor beta chains came from one sample sequenced in a study of shared T cell receptors in the human thymus. Sequenced by immunoSEQ multiplex PCR; TCRdb stores in-frame clones only, minus some. The data show some 700,000 clones, around 89% seen once. This same sample was also taken into another study, of human thymus T cells.

Sequencing was done on a sample of thymocytes. The source of these receptors is a boy in the first two years of life with a congenital heart defect.

The CDR3 here is CASSSGSTDTQYF. The DNA of the CDR3 is TGCGCCAGCAGTTCGGGTAGCACAGATACGCAGTATTTT. The genes are TRBV5-1 and TRBJ2-3, with D uncertain. Germline CDR1 SGHRS, CDR2 YFSETQ. CDR3 length: 13 amino acids. Trimming took off 5 bases at V and 0 bases at J, with 7 bases between the two ends. The whole variable domain, remainder taken from reference TRBV5-1 and TRBJ2-3, is KAGVTQTPRYLIKTRGQQVTLSCSPISGHRSVSWYQQTPGQGLQFLFEYFSETQRNKGNFPGRFSGRQFSNSRSEMNVSTLELGDSALYLCASSSGSTDTQYFGPGTRLTVL.

This sequence joins TRBV5-1 and TRBJ1-3; perhaps TRBD1 as D (5 bases). Germline values: CDR1 SGHRS, CDR2 YFSETQ. This CDR3 has 17 residues. V was cut by 4 bases and J by 0 bases, with 17 bases left in between. The CDR3: CASSLRPGINSGNTIYF. CDR3 nucleotide sequence: TGCGCCAGCAGCCTAAGGCCAGGGATTAACTCTGGAAACACCATATATTTT.

V and J are TRBV25-1 and TRBJ2-7; TRBD2 agrees at 9 bases. Germline-derived CDR1 and CDR2 are MGHDK and SYGVNS. This CDR3 contains 18 residues. The V and J ends lost 5 bases and 7 bases, in that order; junction bases with no gene match: 21. CDR3 in DNA: TGTGCCAGCAGTTCCTTAATTGCGGGAGGGAGTCCGGTTAATGAGCAGTACTTC. Protein: CASSSLIAGGSPVNEQYF.

The chain combines TRBV4-3 with TRBJ2-4; 9 nucleotides match TRBD2. This CDR3 region has 18 residues. Trimming cost V 0 bases and J 2 bases; bases outside gene matches: 8. Germline V gene data show CDR1 as LGHNA and CDR2 as YSLEER. CDR3 sequence (DNA): TGCGCCAGCAGCCAAGATTTGGCGGGGGGGGAGACCAAAAACATTCAGTACTTC. Protein sequence: CASSQDLAGGETKNIQYF.

The J gene is TRBJ1-1, the V gene TRBV15; D may be TRBD1 (5 bases). From germline, CDR1 is LNHNV and CDR2 YYDKDF (reference sequence). Between the trimmed V and J ends, which lost 1 base and 0 bases, there was a span of 15 bases. The CDR3 sequence is 17 residues long. CDR3 sequence: CATSRAGDVGVNTEAFF. The CDR3 DNA reads as TGTGCCACCAGCAGAGCAGGAGATGTAGGGGTGAACACTGAAGCTTTCTTT.

The chain is built from TRBV30 and TRBJ2-7; 11 bases align to TRBD2. The germline CDR1 and CDR2 sequences are GTSNPN and SVGIG (reference sequence). The CDR3 runs to 14 residues. V lost 2 bases, J lost 7 bases, and 7 bases stayed unmatched. CDR3 in amino acids: CAWSSLAGGKEQYF. The CDR3 nucleotides read TGTGCCTGGAGTAGTCTAGCGGGAGGAAAAGAGCAGTACTTC.

This chain connects TRBV14 to TRBJ2-5; D is undetermined. Trimming removed 4 bases at V and 3 bases at J, with 9 bases between. Per the germline V gene, CDR1 is SGHDN and CDR2 is FVKESK. The CDR3 has 13 amino acids. CDR3 nucleotide sequence: TGTGCCAGCAGCCTCGAAGCGAAAGAGACCCAGTACTTC. Protein sequence: CASSLEAKETQYF.

The CDR3 here is CASRQGRGQPQHF. CDR3 bases: TGTGCCAGCAGACAGGGGCGGGGACAGCCCCAGCATTTT. The chain combines TRBV6-5 with TRBJ1-5; TRBD1 matches at 7 bases. The trim removed 6 bases at V and 7 bases at J, leaving 6 bases unmatched. The CDR3 loop spans 13 amino acids. Germline V gene sequence: CDR1 MNHEY, CDR2 SVGAGI.

The V call is TRBV27, the J call TRBJ2-4, with TRBD2 identical over 8 bases. CDR3 length: 13 residues. Germline-derived CDR1 and CDR2 are MNHEY and SMNVEV (reference sequence). Unmatched junction bases numbered 6, after V lost 6 bases and J lost 8 bases. CDR3 in amino acids: CASRTPGLDIQYF. Here the CDR3 DNA reads TGTGCCAGCAGGACGCCGGGACTAGACATTCAGTACTTC.

CDR3 DNA sequence: TGTGCCAGCAGCCAAGAACCCCCCCACAGTCCAGGGGGAGTCGAGCAGTTCTTC. Amino acids: CASSQEPPHSPGGVEQFF. The chain uses TRBV4-2 and TRBJ2-1, with 7 bases matching TRBD1. This CDR3 contains 18 residues. The J segment lost 10 bases and the V segment lost 0 bases, leaving 18 bases of the junction unmatched. The germline gives CDR1 LGHNA, CDR2 YNFKEQ.

This chain joins TRBV14 and TRBJ2-7; D perhaps matches TRBD2 (6 bases). The CDR3 totals 16 residues. V was pared by 1 base and J by 2 bases, with 15 bases between. CDR1 is SGHDN and CDR2 is FVKESK in the germline V gene. DNA of the CDR3: TGTGCCAGCAGCCAAGGTGGCCCGCGGGAACCCTACGAGCAGTACTTC. Its translation: CASSQGGPREPYEQYF.

This chain uses TRBV6-6 with TRBJ2-2; no clear D gene. This CDR3 has 11 amino acids. V lost 6 bases to trimming and J lost 7 bases, with 6 bases between them. Germline values: CDR1 MNHNY, CDR2 SVGAGI (reference sequence). This CDR3 is CASSQNGELFF. The CDR3 bases are TGTGCCAGCAGCCAGAACGGGGAGCTGTTTTTT.

The J gene is TRBJ1-1, the V gene TRBV6-5; 10 bases are shared with TRBD1. The germline V gene has CDR1 MNHEY and CDR2 SVGAGI. Trimming at V came to 4 bases and at J to 5 bases, leaving 4 bases not matched to a gene. CDR3 length equals 14 residues. CDR3 residues: CASSWTGGDTEAFF. CDR3 nucleotide sequence: TGTGCCAGCAGTTGGACAGGGGGGGATACTGAAGCTTTCTTT.

The chain couples TRBV2 to TRBJ2-7; the D gene is possibly TRBD1 (6 bases). This CDR3 has 12 residues. Deletions cut 7 bases from V and 3 bases from J, with 10 bases between. CDR1 SNHLY and CDR2 FYNNEI come from the germline V gene. The CDR3 here is CASKGDDYEQYF. CDR3 nucleotide sequence: TGTGCCAGCAAGGGGGATGACTACGAGCAGTACTTC.

The chain combines TRBV5-1 with TRBJ2-1; 12 positions agree with TRBD2. The ends lost 4 bases at V and 4 bases at J; junction bases unmatched: 6. The V gene's germline CDR1 is SGHRS and CDR2 YFSETQ. CDR3 length equals 16 residues. The CDR3 bases are TGCGCCAGCAGCACCTCTAGCGGGAGGGATTACAATGAGCAGTTCTTC. Its translation is CASSTSSGRDYNEQFF.

The chain couples TRBV4-1 to TRBJ1-1, with 8 bases lining up with TRBD1. In germline, CDR1 is MGHRA, CDR2 YSYEKL. Losses at the gene ends were 5 bases for V and 8 bases for J; bases not matched to a gene: 13. The CDR3 consists of 15 residues. CDR3 in DNA: TGCGCCAGCAGCATCCGGACAGGGCGTTCCTCAGAAGCTTTCTTT. This gives the protein CASSIRTGRSSEAFF.

This clone was detected once. V gene TRBV9 combines with J gene TRBJ2-7; 7 positions match TRBD1. The CDR3 extends over 13 amino acids. After removal of 3 bases from V and 6 bases from J, the junction contained 6 bases not matched to a gene. Germline CDR1 SGDLS, CDR2 YYNGEE. CDR3: CASSATTGAEQYF. The DNA of the CDR3 is TGTGCCAGCAGCGCCACAACAGGGGCCGAGCAGTACTTC.

The chain uses TRBV29-1 and TRBJ1-2, with D unclear. The V and J ends lost 0 bases and 4 bases respectively, with 12 bases between them. CDR3 length: 14 residues. Germline loops: CDR1 SQVTM, CDR2 ANQGSEA. The CDR3 DNA sequence: TGCAGCGTTGAAGATCTGAGACTGATCTATGGCTACACCTTC. Translating gives CSVEDLRLIYGYTF.

This chain connects TRBV28 to TRBJ2-7, with 8 positions matching TRBD2. This CDR3 is 14 amino acids long. Trimming at V came to 6 bases and at J to 6 bases, leaving 10 bases not matched to a gene. CDR1 and CDR2 from the germline V gene are MDHEN and SYDVKM. The CDR3 loop is CASSPAGVSGEQYF. The CDR3 nucleotides are TGTGCCAGCAGCCCAGCGGGGGTCTCGGGCGAGCAGTACTTC.

The chain links TRBV4-3 to TRBJ2-5, with D uncertain. The tail of the sequence fits TRBJ2-7 better, so the J call may be wrong. This CDR3 has 13 amino acids. From germline, CDR1 is LGHNA and CDR2 YSLEER. CDR3 sequence reads: CASSQVPGYEQYF. In DNA, the CDR3 is TGCGCCAGCAGCCAAGTTCCCGGTTACGAGCAGTACTTC.